The entry below gives a single T cell receptor (beta chain) sequence along with its context. Its cognate antigen is unknown. This sample stems from a study of cytomegalovirus exposure and HLA in healthy donors. Across the study: Drawn from HLA-typed donors, about 85 million unique TCRs were held in an early data release. Study-level results: Under in vitro conditions, three CMV-associated chains were confirmed as specific for CMV antigens. Most TCR sequences were uncommon, yet certain public TCRs appeared in many donors.

PCR was performed using 60 Vbeta and 13 Jbeta primers. Profiled with immunoSEQ multiplex PCR; TCRdb holds only in-frame clones, not every one. The sample records 40,000 to 45,000 clones, roughly half being singletons. Unmatched junction bases numbered 14, after V lost 5 bases and J lost 5 bases. Germline V CDR1 and CDR2: PRHDT, FYEKMQ (reference sequence). This CDR3 spans 19 amino acids. The origin of this receptor is a man aged 60-69 years in good health and CMV-seronegative. The sequenced material came from PBMCs. The chain combines TRBV13 with TRBJ2-5; 16 bases are a match to TRBD2. The CDR3 is CASSPNPGLAGGPRETQYF. CDR3 in DNA: TGTGCCAGCAGCCCAAATCCGGGACTAGCGGGAGGGCCGCGCGAGACCCAGTACTTC.